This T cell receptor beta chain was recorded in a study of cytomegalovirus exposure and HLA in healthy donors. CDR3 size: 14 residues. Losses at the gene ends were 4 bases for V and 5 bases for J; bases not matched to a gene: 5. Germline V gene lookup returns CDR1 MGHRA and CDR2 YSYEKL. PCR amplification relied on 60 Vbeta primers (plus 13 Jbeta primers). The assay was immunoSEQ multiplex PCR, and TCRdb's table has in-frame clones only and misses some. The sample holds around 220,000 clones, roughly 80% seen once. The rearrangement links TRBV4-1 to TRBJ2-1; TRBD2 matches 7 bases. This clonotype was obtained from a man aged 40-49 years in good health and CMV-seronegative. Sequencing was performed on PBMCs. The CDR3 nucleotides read TGCGCCAGCAGCCGAGCTAGCGGCAACAATGAGCAGTTCTTC. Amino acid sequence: CASSRASGNNEQFF.